Described below is a single T cell receptor beta chain sequence and its context. Its specific antigen is unknown. It has no much larger one-base neighbor in the sample; base qualities were not kept. Donors were healthy HIV-negative adults with no recently reported acute infections or vaccinations. Only Caucasian adults living in Nashville, Tennessee, USA were represented among the donors. CD4+ T cells were enriched through magnetic negative selection, after which naive cells were positively selected on CD45RA and the remaining negative fraction served as the memory subset. Blood was collected by leukapheresis, and PBMCs were isolated by Ficoll-Histopaque density gradient centrifugation and then cryopreserved in liquid nitrogen vapor phase. Purity and quantity of every magnetically sorted T cell population were checked by analytical flow cytometry. Genomic DNA was isolated from every sorted fraction and measured by UV absorbance on a Nanodrop 2000c.

These data are taken from a study of shared clonotypes between healthy human individuals (dated by TCRdb to the early 2020s). Notes on the research overall: The cohort included a few men and a couple of women between 18 and 49 years of age. Blood TCR repertoires of 5 or 6 healthy adults were deeply sequenced to estimate repertoire size and the extent of clonotype sharing between individuals. To increase sequencing depth and limit assay-specific biases, TCR repertoire library preparation and sequencing were carried out by different laboratories using diverse techniques. Between about 0.85 and 8.9 billion PBMCs per donor were obtained by leukapheresis. For each donor, CD4 naive and CD4 memory were each given three plates, CD8 naive was given two plates, and CD8 memory was given one plate. Broad study findings and their caveats: Compared with non-shared clonotypes, clonotypes shared by all four sorted-subset donors had higher generation probabilities. Incomplete sequencing was indicated by rarefaction of sorted-subset datasets, despite the large sequencing depth. Based on pairwise subsampling, the degree of clonotype sharing among donors was expected to be affected by sequencing depth. Estimated clonotype richness was generally larger for naive than for memory subsets. Sampling was restricted to blood, and TCR repertoires in tissues likely differ from the TCR repertoires found in blood. Because the study included a small number of donors, the genetic and exposure-history diversity represented was limited. Across a handful of donors, approximately 5% of naive CD4, approximately 4% of naive CD8, under 2.5% of memory CD4, and approximately 0.4% of memory CD8 clonotypes were shared.

A distance of 10 bases separates the germline ends of V and J, which lose 5 bases and 6 bases respectively. The CDR3 runs 12 amino acids, cysteine and phenylalanine included. Kept here is only the CDR3 DNA, which spans 36 bases and is read in frame from base 1. CDR1 SGHAT and CDR2 FQDESV were looked up in the germline V gene (reference sequence). Using the deep immunoSEQ assay, TCR CDR3 regions were amplified from genomic DNA by multiplex PCR. Extracted genomic DNA from each cell subset was distributed evenly across all wells of several immunoSEQ 96-well plates, and each plate was treated as a replicate. For sorted subsets, each replicate PCR was loaded with around 200 ng genomic DNA, equivalent to some 31,000 T cell genomes. Purified libraries were measured with a Qubit 3.0 fluorometer, size-checked on a Bioanalyzer 2100, and measured again with the KAPA Library Quantification kit. Every immunoSEQ 96-well plate was sequenced on a separate single-read 150-cycle Illumina NextSeq 550 flow cell. In the paper's pipeline: Because the immunoSEQ output included only junctional sequences and no quality scores, the filtering could not be the same as the filtering used for full-length reads. To assign V/J genes and CDR3, sequences were annotated using PyIR, a Python wrapper for IgBLAST v1.9, with IMGT germline references. Reads were filtered out if the reads had weak V/J assignments (E-value above 1e-6), no CDR3, stop codons, out-of-frame junctions, or ambiguous translated residues. V3J clonotypes were defined as sequences sharing an identical inferred V gene, J gene, and CDR3 amino acid sequence. Percentage overlap between repertoires was calculated by dividing the number of shared unique clonotypes by the size of the smaller repertoire. Repertoire richness was assessed with RTK rarefaction, the Chao1 estimator, and Recon v2.1 estimates of unobserved clonotypes. For all TCRbeta clonotypes obtained by the gDNA method from a few donors, generation probabilities were computed with OLGA. TCRdb's version of the immuneACCESS table is confined to in-frame rearrangements and falls short of the full clone set. An unresolved V gene accounts for under half of the shortfall where checked; the remainder is of unknown origin. V, J and clone size were drawn from that table, and D and trimming were deduced from the DNA. A total of 2,500,000 or so clones appear in this sample, approximately 90% of them only once. The ten largest clones add up to around 0.38% of the sample.

The TCR comes from a man younger than 35 in good health. Some clones in this sample may be carry-over from other donors' samples. Sequenced material: naive CD4+ T cells from PBMCs. This sample's cell subset or site label indicates: CD45RA+ positively selected. The chain couples TRBV11-1 to TRBJ1-1; the D gene identity is not certain. This receptor has the CDR3 CASSDSTPEAFF. DNA sequence: TGTGCCAGCAGCGACTCCACCCCTGAAGCTTTCTTT.